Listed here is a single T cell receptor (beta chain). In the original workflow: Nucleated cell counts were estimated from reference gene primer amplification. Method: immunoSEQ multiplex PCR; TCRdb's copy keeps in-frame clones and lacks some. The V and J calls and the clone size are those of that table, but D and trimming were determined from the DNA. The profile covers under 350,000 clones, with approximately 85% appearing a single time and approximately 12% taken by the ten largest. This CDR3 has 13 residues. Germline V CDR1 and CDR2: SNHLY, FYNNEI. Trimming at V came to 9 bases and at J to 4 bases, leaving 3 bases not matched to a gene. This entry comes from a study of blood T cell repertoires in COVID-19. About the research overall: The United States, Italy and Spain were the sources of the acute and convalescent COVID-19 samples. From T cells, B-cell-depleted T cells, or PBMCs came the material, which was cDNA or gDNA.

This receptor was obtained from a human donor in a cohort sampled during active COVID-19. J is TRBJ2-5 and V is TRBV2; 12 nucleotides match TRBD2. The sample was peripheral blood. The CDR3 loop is CARGTSGRETQYF. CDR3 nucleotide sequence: TGTGCCAGGGGGACTAGCGGGCGAGAGACCCAGTACTTC.